This T cell receptor beta chain was observed in a study of blood T cell repertoires in COVID-19. Profiling relied on immunoSEQ multiplex PCR, and the TCRdb table lists in-frame clones only, not all of them. Of roughly 400,000 clones in the sample, 90% were seen once. Cohort allocation depended upon clinical history that participants reported. Germline loops: CDR1 SQVTM, CDR2 ANQGSEA. This CDR3 is 13 amino acids long. Deletions cut 4 bases from V and 4 bases from J, with 14 bases between. The J gene is TRBJ2-7, the V gene TRBV29-1, with TRBD1 as a possible D gene (6 bases). The sequencing sample was made of PBMCs or T cells enriched from blood (not recorded which). The clonotype originates from a man younger than 35 who had recovered from COVID-19. The DNA for the CDR3 is TGCAGCGTTGGCGTCAGGGGAGTTTACGAGCAGTACTTC. Its protein is CSVGVRGVYEQYF.